A selection of T cell receptor beta chains follows, all from one sample in a study of cytomegalovirus exposure and HLA in healthy donors. Using immunoSEQ multiplex PCR, the repertoire was profiled, and TCRdb retains in-frame clones only, with some absent. The sample records under 200,000 clones, 80% being singletons. What was sequenced was PBMCs. These receptors originate from a woman in her fifties or sixties in good health and CMV-seropositive. Each CDR3 is given with its conserved first and last residue. A D gene is named only where the DNA matches it firmly. Some rows have no size entry. The others give once, few or many, or a class for an expanded clone.

CAWRGQLPFSGANVLTF	TGTGCCTGGAGGGGACAGCTACCATTCTCTGGGGCCAACGTCCTGACTTTC	-	TRBD1	TRBV30	TRBJ2-6
CAWSTGTNEKLFF	TGTGCCTGGAGTACCGGTACTAATGAAAAACTGTTTTTT	-	-	TRBV30	TRBJ1-4
CASRLAGGGETQYF	TGTGCCAGCAGACTAGCGGGAGGGGGAGAGACCCAGTACTTC	-	TRBD2	TRBV27	TRBJ2-5
CASSVRVRRGGNNEQFF	TGTGCCAGCAGCGTAAGAGTTCGGCGGGGGGGCAACAATGAGCAGTTCTTC	-	TRBD2	TRBV9	TRBJ2-1
CASNKDRGREQYF	TGTGCCAGCAACAAGGACAGGGGCCGCGAGCAGTACTTC	-	TRBD1	TRBV5-4	TRBJ2-7
CASSLASGGRETQYF	TGTGCCAGCAGCTTAGCGTCGGGGGGGCGTGAGACCCAGTACTTC	once	TRBD2	TRBV7-2	TRBJ2-5
CASSQAFTGRDEQFF	TGTGCCAGCAGCCAAGCCTTCACAGGGCGCGATGAGCAGTTCTTC	once	-	TRBV4-2	TRBJ2-1
CASSRAPPETEAFF	TGTGCCAGCAGCAGAGCGCCCCCTGAGACTGAAGCTTTCTTT	once	-	TRBV2	TRBJ1-1
CASGTGMGETQYF	TGTGCCAGCGGGACAGGGATGGGGGAGACCCAGTACTTC	-	TRBD1	TRBV11-3	TRBJ2-5
CAISGGTANTEAFF	TGTGCCATCAGTGGTGGGACAGCCAACACTGAAGCTTTCTTT	-	TRBD1	TRBV10-3	TRBJ1-1
CASSFHKRDNNEQFF	TGTGCCAGCAGTTTTCATAAGCGGGATAACAATGAGCAGTTCTTC	-	TRBD2	TRBV28	TRBJ2-1
CASSREFASNEQFF	TGCGCCAGCAGCCGCGAGTTTGCCTCCAATGAGCAGTTCTTC	-	-	TRBV4-3	TRBJ2-1
CASNRERVSTEAFF	TGTGCCAGCAATCGTGAGAGGGTGTCCACTGAAGCTTTCTTT	-	-	TRBV2	TRBJ1-1
CASSSRQGNTEAFF	TGTGCCAGCAGCTCGCGACAGGGAAACACTGAAGCTTTCTTT	-	TRBD1	TRBV9	TRBJ1-1
CASSPGTGASSGELFF	TGTGCCAGCAGCCCCGGGACAGGGGCTTCGTCCGGGGAGCTGTTTTTT	-	TRBD1	TRBV5-4	TRBJ2-2
CASSGRDRGMSTEAFF	TGTGCCAGCAGTGGCCGGGACAGGGGGATGTCCACTGAAGCTTTCTTT	-	TRBD1	TRBV6-1	TRBJ1-1
CASSNGPGKETQYF	TGTGCCAGCAGTAACGGGCCAGGGAAAGAGACCCAGTACTTC	-	-	TRBV6-1	TRBJ2-5
CASSPPWPSEKLFF	TGTGCCAGCTCACCACCGTGGCCGTCCGAAAAACTGTTTTTT	-	-	TRBV18	TRBJ1-4
CASLEWGHLGYTF	TGTGCCAGCTTAGAGTGGGGACATTTAGGCTACACCTTC	few	-	TRBV19	TRBJ1-2
CASSNGHRRGYTF	TGTGCCAGCAGTAATGGACACCGCAGGGGCTACACCTTC	-	-	TRBV7-9	TRBJ1-2
CVLGKAGRFYTQYF	TGTGTCCTAGGGAAGGCCGGGAGGTTCTATACGCAGTATTTT	-	TRBD2	TRBV27	TRBJ2-3